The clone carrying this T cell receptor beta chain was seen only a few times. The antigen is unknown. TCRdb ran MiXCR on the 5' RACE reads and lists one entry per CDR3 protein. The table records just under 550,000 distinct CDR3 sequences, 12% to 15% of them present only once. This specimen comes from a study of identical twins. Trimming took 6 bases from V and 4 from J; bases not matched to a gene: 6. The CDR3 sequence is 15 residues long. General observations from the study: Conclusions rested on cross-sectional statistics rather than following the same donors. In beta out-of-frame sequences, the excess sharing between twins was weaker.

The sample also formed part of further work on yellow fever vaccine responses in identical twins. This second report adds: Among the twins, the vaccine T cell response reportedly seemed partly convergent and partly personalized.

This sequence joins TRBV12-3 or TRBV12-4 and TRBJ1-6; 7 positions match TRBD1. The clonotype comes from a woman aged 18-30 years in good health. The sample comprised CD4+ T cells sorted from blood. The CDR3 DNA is TGTGCCAGCAGCTGGGGGGGACAGTATAATTCACCCCTCCACTTT. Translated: CASSWGGQYNSPLHF.